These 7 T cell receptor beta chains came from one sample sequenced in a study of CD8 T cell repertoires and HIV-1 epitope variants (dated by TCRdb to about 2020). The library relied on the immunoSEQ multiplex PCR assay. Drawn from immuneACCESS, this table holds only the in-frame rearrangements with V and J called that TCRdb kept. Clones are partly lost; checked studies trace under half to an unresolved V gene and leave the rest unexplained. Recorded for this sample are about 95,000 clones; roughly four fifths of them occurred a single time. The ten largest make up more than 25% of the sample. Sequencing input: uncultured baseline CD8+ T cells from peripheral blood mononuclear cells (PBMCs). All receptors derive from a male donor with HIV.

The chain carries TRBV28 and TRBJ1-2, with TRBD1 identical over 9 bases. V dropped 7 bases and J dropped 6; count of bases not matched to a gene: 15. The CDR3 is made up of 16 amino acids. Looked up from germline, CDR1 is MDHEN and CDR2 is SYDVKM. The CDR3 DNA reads TGTGCCAGCATGGGCTCGGGACAGGGTGCAAGGAATGGCTACACCTTC. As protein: CASMGSGQGARNGYTF.

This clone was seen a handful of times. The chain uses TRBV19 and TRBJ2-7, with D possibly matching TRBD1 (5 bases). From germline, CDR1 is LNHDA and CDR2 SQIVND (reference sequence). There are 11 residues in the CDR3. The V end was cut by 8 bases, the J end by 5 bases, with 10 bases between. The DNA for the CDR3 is TGTGCCAGTGGACAAATCCACGAGCAGTACTTC. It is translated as CASGQIHEQYF.

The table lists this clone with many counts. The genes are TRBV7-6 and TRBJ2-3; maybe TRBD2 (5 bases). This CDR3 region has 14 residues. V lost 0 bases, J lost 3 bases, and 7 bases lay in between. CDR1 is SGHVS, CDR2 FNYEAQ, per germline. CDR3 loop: CASSLAEATDTQYF. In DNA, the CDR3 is TGTGCCAGCAGCTTAGCGGAGGCTACAGATACGCAGTATTTT. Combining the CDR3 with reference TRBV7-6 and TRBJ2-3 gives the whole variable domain GAGVSQSPRYKVTKRGQDVALRCDPISGHVSLYWYRQALGQGPEFLTYFNYEAQQDKSGLPNDRFSAERPEGSISTLTIQRTEQRDSAMYRCASSLAEATDTQYFGPGTRLTVL.

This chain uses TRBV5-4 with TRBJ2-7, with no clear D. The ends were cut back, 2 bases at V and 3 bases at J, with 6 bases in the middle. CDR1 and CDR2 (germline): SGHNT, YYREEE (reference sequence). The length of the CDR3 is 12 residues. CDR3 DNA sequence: TGTGCCAGCAGCTTAGATCTCTACGAGCAGTACTTC. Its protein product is CASSLDLYEQYF.

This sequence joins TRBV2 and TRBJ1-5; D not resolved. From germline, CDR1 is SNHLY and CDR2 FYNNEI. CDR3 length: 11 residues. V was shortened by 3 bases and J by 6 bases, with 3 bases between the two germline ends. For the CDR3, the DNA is TGTGCCAGCAGTGACGGTCAGCCCCAGCATTTT. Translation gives CASSDGQPQHF.

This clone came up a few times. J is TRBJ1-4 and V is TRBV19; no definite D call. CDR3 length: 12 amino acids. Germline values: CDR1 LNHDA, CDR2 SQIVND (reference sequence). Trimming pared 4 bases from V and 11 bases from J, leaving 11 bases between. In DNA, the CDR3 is TGTGCCAGTAGTAGAGGCCCGGGCAAACTGTTTTTT. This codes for CASSRGPGKLFF.

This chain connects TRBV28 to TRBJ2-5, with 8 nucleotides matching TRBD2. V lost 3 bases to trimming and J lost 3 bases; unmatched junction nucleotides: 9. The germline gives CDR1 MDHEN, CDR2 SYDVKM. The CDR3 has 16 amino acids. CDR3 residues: CASSLVGAGVEETQYF. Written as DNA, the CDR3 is TGTGCCAGCAGTTTGGTGGGAGCGGGAGTGGAAGAGACCCAGTACTTC.